A single TCR beta chain is shown here with its context. There is no known antigen for this receptor. The sample holds no much larger clone one base away, and base qualities are not on file. These data come from a study of CD8 T cells in ankylosing spondylitis (dated by TCRdb to about 2017). With respect to the entire study: T cell receptor beta repertoires were profiled in healthy donors and ankylosing spondylitis patients so that disease-linked TCR variants could be found. The full study cohort comprised roughly 24 ankylosing spondylitis patients and roughly 100 healthy donors. Peripheral blood was sampled, and synovial fluid was also collected from ankylosing spondylitis patients. Study-level results and caveats: Some TCR beta motif variants had previously been reported in synovial fluid and blood of reactive arthritis patients, which suggested common disease-initiation mechanisms. A TCR beta motif made up of fewer than 10 highly homologous amino acid variants appeared to be characteristic of blood from ankylosing spondylitis patients. According to the report, matched synovial fluid samples from ankylosing spondylitis patients were significantly enriched for the disease-linked clones. The disease-linked clones showed a CD8+ phenotype and occurred at relatively low frequencies in peripheral blood.

CDR1 and CDR2, per the germline V gene (reference sequence), are GTSNPN and SVGIG. The CDR3 runs 13 amino acids, cysteine and phenylalanine included. The DNA shown is the 39-base CDR3, in frame from base 1. The sequencer was an Illumina HiSeq 2500. TCR beta libraries were prepared by quantitative 5'-RACE with molecular barcodes. The original methods were these. Disease-linked TCR variants were identified with a new computational method built on a probabilistic model of VDJ rearrangement. TCRdb passed the public sequencing reads through fastp at Q25 and MiXCR, retaining productive beta sequences. Rows are combined by CDR3 protein, so each entry shows the most common genes and DNA. TCRdb, not the authors, supplied the V and J calls. A total of roughly 440,000 distinct CDR3 sequences appear in this sample, 17% of them only once. The top ten hold just over 1% of the sample.

The sequence links TRBV30 to TRBJ2-2, and TRBD2 aligns with 9 junction nucleotides. Sequencing was carried out using blood, either unsorted or a sorted T cell fraction (not recorded which). The clonotype comes from a male donor with ankylosing spondylitis. The CDR3 region: CGASGTNTGELFF. The sequenced DNA is TGTGGGGCTAGCGGGACGAACACCGGGGAGCTGTTTTTT.